These T cell receptor beta chains were read from a single sample in a study of cytomegalovirus exposure and HLA in healthy donors. This table comes from immunoSEQ multiplex PCR, and its TCRdb copy is limited to in-frame clones, with some not included. The profile shows approximately 150,000 clones, about 88% of them singletons. Sequencing used PBMCs. These receptor sequences come from a man aged 25-40 years in good health and CMV-seropositive. CDR3s include the opening cysteine and the closing phenylalanine or tryptophan. A D gene is named only where the DNA matches it firmly. Part of the rows lack a size; the others show once, few, many or a class for expanded clones.

J gene: TRBJ1-6
D gene: TRBD1
clone size: -
V gene: TRBV6-5
CDR3 DNA: TGTGCCAGCAGGCGGACAGGGGATTCACCCCTCCACTTT
CDR3 protein: CASRRTGDSPLHF

J gene: TRBJ2-1
D gene: TRBD2
clone size: -
V gene: TRBV9
CDR3 DNA: TGTGCCAGCAGCCCCAGAATCGGGGAGGGGACCCATGAGCAGTTCTTC
CDR3 protein: CASSPRIGEGTHEQFF

J gene: TRBJ1-1
D gene: TRBD1
clone size: -
V gene: TRBV29-1
CDR3 DNA: TGCAGCGTCGCCGGACAGGGGAACACTGAAGCTTTCTTT
CDR3 protein: CSVAGQGNTEAFF

J gene: TRBJ2-5
D gene: -
clone size: -
V gene: TRBV18
CDR3 DNA: TGTGCCAGCTCACCACCCCGCGGGGAAGGGGTAGAGACCCAGTACTTC
CDR3 protein: CASSPPRGEGVETQYF

J gene: TRBJ2-5
D gene: -
clone size: -
V gene: TRBV18
CDR3 DNA: TGTGCCAGCTCAGTCACGGAGAGGGAGACCCAGTACTTC
CDR3 protein: CASSVTERETQYF

J gene: TRBJ1-2
D gene: -
clone size: -
V gene: TRBV29-1
CDR3 DNA: TGCAGCGTTGAATTCGGTGTTGGTGGCTACACCTTC
CDR3 protein: CSVEFGVGGYTF

J gene: TRBJ1-2
D gene: TRBD1
clone size: few
V gene: TRBV4-3
CDR3 DNA: TGCGCCAGCAGCCCGGGGGACAGGAGTAACTATGGCTACACCTTC
CDR3 protein: CASSPGDRSNYGYTF

J gene: TRBJ2-7
D gene: TRBD1
clone size: -
V gene: TRBV4-3
CDR3 DNA: TGCGCCAGCAGCCAGAACAGGGGCTACGAGCAGTACTTC
CDR3 protein: CASSQNRGYEQYF

J gene: TRBJ2-7
D gene: TRBD2
clone size: -
V gene: TRBV11-3
CDR3 DNA: TGTGCCAGCAGCTTAGTCGGGGGGGCCTCCTACGAGCAGTACTTC
CDR3 protein: CASSLVGGASYEQYF

J gene: TRBJ1-4
D gene: -
clone size: -
V gene: TRBV5-1
CDR3 DNA: TGCGCCAGCAGCTCTGGGACAAAGGAAAAACTGTTTTTT
CDR3 protein: CASSSGTKEKLFF

J gene: TRBJ2-1
D gene: -
clone size: -
V gene: TRBV7-3
CDR3 DNA: TGTGCCAGCAGCTTAACCGGTCCTGTTAGCAATGAGCAGTTCTTC
CDR3 protein: CASSLTGPVSNEQFF

J gene: TRBJ2-2
D gene: TRBD2
clone size: -
V gene: TRBV7-2
CDR3 DNA: TGTGCCAGCAGCTCCGGGGGACTAGCGGGAGCCGGGGAGCTGTTTTTT
CDR3 protein: CASSSGGLAGAGELFF

J gene: TRBJ2-1
D gene: -
clone size: -
V gene: TRBV11-3
CDR3 DNA: TGTGCCAGCAGCTCGGGGTATTCGAACGAGGTTGGAGTATACAATGAGCAGTTCTTC
CDR3 protein: CASSSGYSNEVGVYNEQFF

J gene: TRBJ2-5
D gene: -
clone size: -
V gene: TRBV7-9
CDR3 DNA: TGTGCCAGCAGCTTGCAGTTGCGGGAAGAGACCCAGTACTTC
CDR3 protein: CASSLQLREETQYF

J gene: TRBJ1-1
D gene: -
clone size: few
V gene: TRBV5-1
CDR3 DNA: TGCGCCAGCAGCTTGGATTCCCGGACAACAGCGCACGCTGAAGCTTTCTTT
CDR3 protein: CASSLDSRTTAHAEAFF

J gene: TRBJ2-2
D gene: -
clone size: -
V gene: TRBV18
CDR3 DNA: TGTGCCAGCTCACCGGCGGGGACTTCAACCGGGGAGCTGTTTTTT
CDR3 protein: CASSPAGTSTGELFF

J gene: TRBJ1-2
D gene: -
clone size: -
V gene: TRBV11-1
CDR3 DNA: TGTGCCAGCAGCTTTTGGGGAGAGGATGGCTACACCTTC
CDR3 protein: CASSFWGEDGYTF

J gene: TRBJ2-5
D gene: -
clone size: -
V gene: TRBV5-1
CDR3 DNA: TGCGCCAGCAGTCCAAACCCACAGGGAGGGGAGACCCAGTACTTC
CDR3 protein: CASSPNPQGGETQYF

J gene: TRBJ1-4
D gene: TRBD1
clone size: -
V gene: TRBV7-2
CDR3 DNA: TGTGCCAGCAGCTTAAACAGGGGGGGTGAAAAACTGTTTTTT
CDR3 protein: CASSLNRGGEKLFF

J gene: TRBJ2-1
D gene: TRBD2
clone size: -
V gene: TRBV4-1
CDR3 DNA: TGCGCCAGCAGCCAAAGACTAGCGGGAAGAGGGGAATACAATGAGCAGTTCTTC
CDR3 protein: CASSQRLAGRGEYNEQFF

J gene: TRBJ2-7
D gene: TRBD2
clone size: -
V gene: TRBV11-3
CDR3 DNA: TGTGCCAGCAGGAGGACTAGCGGCTACGAGCAGTACTTC
CDR3 protein: CASRRTSGYEQYF

J gene: TRBJ2-3
D gene: -
clone size: once
V gene: TRBV19
CDR3 DNA: TGTGCCAGTAGTCCGGAGGGCCGAGATACGCAGTATTTT
CDR3 protein: CASSPEGRDTQYF